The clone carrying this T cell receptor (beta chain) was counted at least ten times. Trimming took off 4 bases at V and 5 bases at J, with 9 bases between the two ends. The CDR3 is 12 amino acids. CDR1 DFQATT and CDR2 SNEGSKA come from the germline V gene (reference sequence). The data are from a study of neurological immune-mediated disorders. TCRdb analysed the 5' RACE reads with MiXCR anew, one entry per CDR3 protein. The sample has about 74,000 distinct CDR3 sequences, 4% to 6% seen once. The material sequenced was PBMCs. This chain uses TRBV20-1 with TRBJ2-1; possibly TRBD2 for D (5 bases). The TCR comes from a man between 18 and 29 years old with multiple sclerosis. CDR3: CSATIGDNEQFF. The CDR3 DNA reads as TGCAGTGCTACTATCGGGGACAATGAGCAGTTCTTC.